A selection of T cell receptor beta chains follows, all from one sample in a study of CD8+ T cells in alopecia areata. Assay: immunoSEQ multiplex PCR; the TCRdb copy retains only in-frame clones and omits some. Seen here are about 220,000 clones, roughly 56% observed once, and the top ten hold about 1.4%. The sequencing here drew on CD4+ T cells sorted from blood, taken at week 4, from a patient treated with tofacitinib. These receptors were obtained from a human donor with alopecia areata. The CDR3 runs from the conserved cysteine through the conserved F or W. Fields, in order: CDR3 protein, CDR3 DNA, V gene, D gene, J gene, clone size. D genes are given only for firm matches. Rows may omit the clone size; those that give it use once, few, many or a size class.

CDR3aa: CASSYSGETNEKLFF
CDR3nt: TGTGCCAGCAGTTACTCGGGGGAAACTAATGAAAAACTGTTTTTT
v_gene: TRBV6-5
d_gene: .
j_gene: TRBJ1-4
abundance: many

CDR3aa: CASSGRTNTEAFF
CDR3nt: TGCGCCAGCAGTGGTCGTACGAACACTGAAGCTTTCTTT
v_gene: TRBV10-1
d_gene: .
j_gene: TRBJ1-1
abundance: few

CDR3aa: CASSIWRYTF
CDR3nt: TGTGCCAGTTCAATATGGCGGTACACCTTC
v_gene: TRBV27
d_gene: .
j_gene: TRBJ1-2
abundance: .

CDR3aa: CASSEQGYNSPLHF
CDR3nt: TGTGCCAGCAGTGAACAGGGCTATAATTCACCCCTCCACTTT
v_gene: TRBV25-1
d_gene: .
j_gene: TRBJ1-6
abundance: .

CDR3aa: CASSAQGNTGELFF
CDR3nt: TGCGCCAGCAGCGCGCAGGGGAACACCGGGGAGCTGTTTTTT
v_gene: TRBV5-1
d_gene: .
j_gene: TRBJ2-2
abundance: .

CDR3aa: CASSQLGGTDTQYF
CDR3nt: TGCGCCAGCAGCCAGTTGGGAGGCACAGATACGCAGTATTTT
v_gene: TRBV4-3
d_gene: .
j_gene: TRBJ2-3
abundance: .

CDR3aa: CAWSKGAGYGYTF
CDR3nt: TGTGCCTGGAGCAAGGGGGCAGGGTATGGCTACACCTTC
v_gene: TRBV30
d_gene: TRBD1
j_gene: TRBJ1-2
abundance: .

CDR3aa: CASSVNAETQYF
CDR3nt: TGTGCCAGCAGCGTAAATGCGGAGACCCAGTACTTC
v_gene: TRBV9
d_gene: .
j_gene: TRBJ2-5
abundance: .

CDR3aa: CASSDQNIQYF
CDR3nt: TGTGCCAGCAGTGACCAAAACATTCAGTACTTC
v_gene: TRBV2
d_gene: .
j_gene: TRBJ2-4
abundance: few

CDR3aa: CASSPRGLGGYTF
CDR3nt: TGTGCCAGCAGCCCGAGGGGGCTGGGTGGCTACACCTTC
v_gene: TRBV9
d_gene: TRBD1
j_gene: TRBJ1-2
abundance: few

CDR3aa: CAIRRDGQGIEKLFF
CDR3nt: TGTGCCATCAGGAGGGACGGACAGGGGATCGAAAAACTGTTTTTT
v_gene: TRBV10-3
d_gene: TRBD1
j_gene: TRBJ1-4
abundance: .

CDR3aa: CSVSLPNYGYTF
CDR3nt: TGCAGCGTTTCCCTTCCGAACTATGGCTACACCTTC
v_gene: TRBV29-1
d_gene: .
j_gene: TRBJ1-2
abundance: .

CDR3aa: CASSQVLGTQYF
CDR3nt: TGTGCCAGTAGTCAAGTCTTGGGGACCCAGTACTTC
v_gene: TRBV19
d_gene: .
j_gene: TRBJ2-5
abundance: few

CDR3aa: CASSLEGELYEQYF
CDR3nt: TGCGCCAGCAGCTTGGAGGGCGAACTCTACGAGCAGTACTTC
v_gene: TRBV5-1
d_gene: .
j_gene: TRBJ2-7
abundance: .

CDR3aa: CASSTGPGELFF
CDR3nt: TGTGCCAGTAGTACCGGTCCCGGGGAGCTGTTTTTT
v_gene: TRBV19
d_gene: .
j_gene: TRBJ2-2
abundance: .

CDR3aa: CASSFTQGPYEQYF
CDR3nt: TGTGCCAGCAGTTTTACCCAGGGGCCCTACGAGCAGTACTTC
v_gene: TRBV27
d_gene: .
j_gene: TRBJ2-7
abundance: .

CDR3aa: CASSVDTSGGSNEQFF
CDR3nt: TGTGCCAGCAGCGTAGATACTAGCGGGGGATCGAATGAGCAGTTCTTC
v_gene: TRBV9
d_gene: TRBD2
j_gene: TRBJ2-1
abundance: few

CDR3aa: CASSLGQGNDQPQHF
CDR3nt: TGCGCCAGCAGCCTTGGACAGGGGAACGATCAGCCCCAGCATTTT
v_gene: TRBV5-1
d_gene: TRBD1
j_gene: TRBJ1-5
abundance: .

CDR3aa: CASSLGIQETQYF
CDR3nt: TGCGCCAGCAGCTTAGGGATCCAAGAGACCCAGTACTTC
v_gene: TRBV11-3
d_gene: .
j_gene: TRBJ2-5
abundance: .

CDR3aa: CAWTSPVNTGELFF
CDR3nt: TGTGCCTGGACAAGTCCGGTGAACACCGGGGAGCTGTTTTTT
v_gene: TRBV30
d_gene: .
j_gene: TRBJ2-2
abundance: .

CDR3aa: CASSFQGQFNYGYTF
CDR3nt: TGTGCCAGCAGCTTTCAGGGACAGTTTAACTATGGCTACACCTTC
v_gene: TRBV7-9
d_gene: TRBD1
j_gene: TRBJ1-2
abundance: few

CDR3aa: CASSLAQGATYF
CDR3nt: TGTGCCAGCAGCTTAGCACAGGGGGCTACGTACTTC
v_gene: TRBV11-2
d_gene: TRBD1
j_gene: TRBJ2-7
abundance: .

CDR3aa: CSVDLGETQYF
CDR3nt: TGCAGCGTTGACTTGGGGGAGACCCAGTACTTC
v_gene: TRBV29-1
d_gene: .
j_gene: TRBJ2-5
abundance: .

CDR3aa: CSVQALSTDTQYF
CDR3nt: TGCAGCGTTCAGGCCCTTAGCACAGATACGCAGTATTTT
v_gene: TRBV29-1
d_gene: .
j_gene: TRBJ2-3
abundance: .

CDR3aa: CASSYRLAGAAGNEQFF
CDR3nt: TGTGCCAGCAGTTACAGACTAGCGGGGGCCGCGGGGAATGAGCAGTTCTTC
v_gene: TRBV27
d_gene: TRBD2
j_gene: TRBJ2-1
abundance: .

CDR3aa: CSVTLGPNEQYF
CDR3nt: TGCAGCGTTACATTGGGCCCTAACGAGCAGTACTTC
v_gene: TRBV29-1
d_gene: .
j_gene: TRBJ2-7
abundance: .

CDR3aa: CASSVATASYYEQYF
CDR3nt: TGTGCCAGCAGCGTAGCAACTGCCTCCTACTACGAGCAGTACTTC
v_gene: TRBV9
d_gene: .
j_gene: TRBJ2-7
abundance: .

CDR3aa: CASSPRSGWGTEAFF
CDR3nt: TGTGCCAGCAGCCCGAGGTCAGGGTGGGGCACTGAAGCTTTCTTT
v_gene: TRBV9
d_gene: .
j_gene: TRBJ1-1
abundance: .